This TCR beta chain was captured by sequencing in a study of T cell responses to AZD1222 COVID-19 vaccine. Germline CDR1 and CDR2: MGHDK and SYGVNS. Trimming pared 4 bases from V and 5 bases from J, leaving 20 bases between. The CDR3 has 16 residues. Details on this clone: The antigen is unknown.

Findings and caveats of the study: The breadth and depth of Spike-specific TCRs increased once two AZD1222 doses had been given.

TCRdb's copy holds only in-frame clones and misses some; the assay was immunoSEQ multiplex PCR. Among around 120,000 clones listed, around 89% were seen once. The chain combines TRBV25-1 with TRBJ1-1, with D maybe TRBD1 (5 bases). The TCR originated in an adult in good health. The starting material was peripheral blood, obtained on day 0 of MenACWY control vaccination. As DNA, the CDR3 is TGTGCCAGCAGTGGGCCTGCCCGACAAGGGGAGACTGAAGCTTTCTTT. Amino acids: CASSGPARQGETEAFF.